Sequencing of this T cell receptor beta chain was carried out in a study of shared clonotypes between healthy human individuals (TCRdb year 2020). Describing the broader study: The cohort comprised a couple of women and a few men aged 18 to 49 years. Per donor, three plates each were used for CD4 naive and CD4 memory, two for CD8 naive, and one for CD8 memory. The study deeply sequenced blood TCR repertoires of five healthy adults to estimate repertoire size and the extent of clonotype sharing between individuals. To increase sequencing depth and limit assay-specific biases, TCR repertoire library preparation and sequencing were carried out by different laboratories using diverse techniques. Leukapheresis yielded between about 0.94 and 8.9 billion PBMCs per donor.

In the germline V gene, CDR1 corresponds to MNHEY and CDR2 to SVGAGI. Reading from cysteine to phenylalanine, the CDR3 counts 15 amino acids. CDR3 DNA only is kept here, 45 bases in frame from base 1. Relative to germline, V is 6 bases shorter and J is 8 bases shorter, with 22 bases between their ends. Broad study findings and their caveats: Only blood was sampled, and tissue TCR repertoires likely differ from those in blood. The small number of donors limited the genetic and exposure-history diversity represented. Compared with non-shared clonotypes, clonotypes shared by all four sorted-subset donors had higher generation probabilities. Estimated clonotype richness was generally larger for naive than for memory subsets. Based on pairwise subsampling, the degree of clonotype sharing among donors was expected to be affected by sequencing depth. About 5% of naive CD4, roughly 3.6% of naive CD8, around 2.3% of memory CD4, and 0.35% to 0.4% of memory CD8 clonotypes were shared across several donors. Rarefaction of sorted-subset datasets indicated incomplete sequencing despite the large sequencing depth.

The donors were healthy, HIV-negative adults with no recently reported acute infections or vaccinations. Every donor was a Caucasian adult living in Nashville, Tennessee, USA. CD4+ T cells were enriched through magnetic negative selection, after which naive cells were positively selected on CD45RA and the remaining negative fraction served as the memory subset. Blood was collected by leukapheresis, and PBMCs were isolated by Ficoll-Histopaque density gradient centrifugation and then cryopreserved in liquid nitrogen vapor phase. Analytical flow cytometry was used to check the purity and quantity of each magnetically sorted T cell population. Genomic DNA was isolated from every sorted fraction and measured by UV absorbance on a Nanodrop 2000c. A remark on this clone: Its antigen target is currently unknown. Per-base qualities were not stored, and no clone one base away is much larger.

Using the deep immunoSEQ assay, TCR CDR3 regions were amplified from genomic DNA by multiplex PCR. For each cell subset, the extracted genomic DNA was distributed evenly across all wells of several immunoSEQ 96-well plates, and each plate served as one replicate. For sorted subsets, about 220 ng of genomic DNA, equivalent to 25,000 to 35,000 T cell genomes, went into each replicate PCR. Purified libraries were quantified with a Qubit 3.0 fluorometer, sized on a Bioanalyzer 2100, and re-quantified with the KAPA Library Quantification kit. Every immunoSEQ 96-well plate was sequenced on a dedicated single-read 150-cycle Illumina NextSeq 550 flow cell. In the original analysis: Because the immunoSEQ output held only junctional sequences and lacked quality scores, the filtering could not match the filtering applied to full-length reads. To assign V/J genes and CDR3, sequences were annotated using PyIR, a Python wrapper for IgBLAST v1.9, with IMGT germline references. Any read was removed if the V/J assignment was weak (E-value above 1e-6), the CDR3 was missing, or the read contained stop codons, out-of-frame junctions, or ambiguous translated residues. V3J clonotypes were defined by identical inferred V gene, J gene, and CDR3 amino acid sequence. The percentage overlap between two repertoires was calculated by dividing the number of shared unique clonotypes by the size of the smaller repertoire. Three approaches were used to assess repertoire richness: RTK rarefaction, the Chao1 estimator, and Recon v2.1 estimates of unobserved clonotypes. Generation probabilities were computed with OLGA for all TCRbeta clonotypes obtained by the gDNA method from a handful of donors. Not all clones reach the TCRdb copy of this immuneACCESS table, which keeps in-frame sequences only. Checked studies attribute under half of the gap to unresolved V genes and leave the rest unexplained. D and trimming were read from the DNA, whereas the V and J calls and clone size are those reported in that table. Counted in this sample were about 2,500,000 clones; more than 90% of them appeared once. Roughly 0.14% of the sample goes to the ten largest clones.

This receptor was taken from a young man in good health. The rearrangement joined TRBV6-5 to TRBJ1-2; matching of 6 bases hints at TRBD1 as the D gene. Material: naive CD4+ T cells sorted from blood. The cell subset or site label, read with the paper, signifies: CD45RA+ positively selected. The CDR3 region: CASSWTATGGQGYTF. The nucleotide sequence reads TGTGCCAGCAGCTGGACCGCGACCGGGGGGCAAGGCTACACCTTC.